This T cell receptor beta chain was captured by sequencing in a study of blood T cell repertoires in COVID-19. Across the study: Some COVID-19 samples were acute and others convalescent; all came from the United States, Italy and Spain.

CDR3 size: 15 residues. V was shortened by 5 bases and J by 0 bases, with 10 bases between the two germline ends. Germline CDR1 KGHDR, CDR2 SFDVKD. Methods used by the authors: By means of reference gene primer amplification, nucleated cell counts were estimated. Repertoires were generated with immunoSEQ multiplex PCR, while TCRdb's copy carries only in-frame clones and drops some. The V and J calls and clone size are taken from that table; D and trimming were inferred from the DNA. The sample carries about 130,000 clones, roughly 89% recorded once. Seattle patients were enrolled during active infection and followed longitudinally.

The sample consisted of peripheral blood. The TCR originated in a man between 60 and 70 years old with COVID-19, enrolled during active disease. The chain recombines TRBV24-1 with TRBJ1-5; D is unresolved. CDR3 coding DNA: TGTGCCACCAGTGGGACTGGGGATAGCAATCAGCCCCAGCATTTT. Translation gives CATSGTGDSNQPQHF.